In its sample, the clone carrying this TCR beta chain was seen a few times. The data are from a study of blood T cell repertoires in COVID-19. Study overall: Collection of acute and convalescent COVID-19 samples took place in the United States, Italy and Spain. Nucleic acid was either cDNA or gDNA, and it came from T cells, B-cell-depleted T cells, or PBMCs.

Original analysis: Amplification with reference gene primers provided the estimates of nucleated cell counts. Assay: immunoSEQ multiplex PCR; the TCRdb copy retains only in-frame clones and omits some. That table furnishes V, J and clone size, whereas the DNA furnished D and trimming. The sample holds around 87,000 clones, around four fifths seen once. V was pared by 4 bases and J by 16 bases, with 14 bases between. The CDR3 runs to 12 residues. From germline, CDR1 is SNHLY and CDR2 FYNNEI. The sequencing sample was made of peripheral blood. The origin of this receptor is a human donor in a cohort sampled during active COVID-19. The chain is built from TRBV2 and TRBJ1-6, with D perhaps TRBD1 (5 bases). As DNA, the CDR3 is TGTGCCAGCAGTGGGGGCCCCGGGGGGCTCCACTTT. This sequence encodes CASSGGPGGLHF.